These T cell receptor beta chains were read from a single sample in a study of blood T cell repertoires in COVID-19. Here immunoSEQ multiplex PCR was the method, and the copy in TCRdb shows in-frame clones only, minus some. The sample yields fewer than 250,000 clones, 85% to 95% seen once. Material for sequencing was peripheral blood. The receptors come from a man younger than 45 with COVID-19, enrolled during active disease. The CDR3 runs from the conserved cysteine through the conserved F or W. The order of the fields is J gene, V gene, CDR3 protein.

TRBJ2-5	TRBV6-5	CASSYSGAGEETQYF
TRBJ1-2	TRBV15	CATSGDRNYGYTF
TRBJ2-2	TRBV30	CAWGIMRGVHSRTGELFF
TRBJ2-5	TRBV7-9	CASSPLGLAGRGTQYF
TRBJ1-2	TRBV19	CASSIAGHGYTF
TRBJ2-3	TRBV5-1	CASSSTGAADTQYF
TRBJ1-1	TRBV3-1/TRBV3-2	CASSQGQGQNTEAFF
TRBJ2-7	TRBV5-6	CASSLGIYRANEQYF
TRBJ2-5	TRBV6-5	CASSYASTGVEETQYF
TRBJ2-1	TRBV9	CASSVARGGSEQFF
TRBJ2-3	TRBV19	CASSIKLSSTDTQYF
TRBJ1-1	TRBV5-1	CASSVGQGATEAFF
TRBJ1-2	TRBV20-1	CSARATADTF
TRBJ1-2	TRBV19	CASSIVLAGSYGYTF